This T cell receptor beta chain was identified in a study of long-term antiretroviral therapy in people with HIV. Study information: Samples from the earliest time points predate the 2015 immediate-ART recommendation by about a decade.

Study findings and constraints: Controls had broader CDR3 length ranges than HIV repertoires did.

Only a few counts were recorded for this clone. The antigen is not known. The germline V gene encodes CDR1 SEHNR and CDR2 FQNEAQ (reference sequence). The CDR3 is 13 amino acids. J lost 6 bases, V lost 5 bases, and 0 bases had no gene match. With survey level as its setting, the immunoSEQ assay was v3.0. Sequencing was performed with immunoSEQ multiplex PCR; in TCRdb, only in-frame clones are kept and a portion is missing. The table includes over 30,000 clones, over 65% detected once. The V and J genes are TRBV7-9 and TRBJ2-1; 11 bases are shared with TRBD2. The specimen comprised unsorted PBMCs, sampled 2 years after starting antiretroviral therapy. The TCR originated in a woman aged 45-65 years with HIV. CDR3 in amino acids: CASSTSGGNEQFF. For the CDR3, the DNA is TGTGCCAGCAGCACTAGCGGGGGCAATGAGCAGTTCTTC.